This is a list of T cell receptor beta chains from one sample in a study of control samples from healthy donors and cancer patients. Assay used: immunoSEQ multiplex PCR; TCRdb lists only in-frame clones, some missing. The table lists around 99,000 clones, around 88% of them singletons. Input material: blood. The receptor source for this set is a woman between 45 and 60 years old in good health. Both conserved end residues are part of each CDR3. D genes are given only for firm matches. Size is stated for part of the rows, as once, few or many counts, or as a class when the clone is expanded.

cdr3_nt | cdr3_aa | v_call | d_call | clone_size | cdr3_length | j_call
TGTGCCAGCAGAGGAGGGGACAGCGGAGATACGCAGTATTTT | CASRGGDSGDTQYF | TRBV11-3 | - | - | 14 | TRBJ2-3
TGCGCCAGCAGTGTCACGACAGGGGCTGACTATGGCTACACCTTC | CASSVTTGADYGYTF | TRBV10-2 | TRBD1 | - | 15 | TRBJ1-2
TGTGCCAGCAGCCAAGATCTGAGTTCTCGCAATCAGCCCCAGCATTTT | CASSQDLSSRNQPQHF | TRBV4-2 | - | - | 16 | TRBJ1-5
TGTGCCAGCAGCTCCTCAAACACCGGGGAGCTGTTTTTT | CASSSSNTGELFF | TRBV7-3 | - | - | 13 | TRBJ2-2
TGTGCCAGCTCACCCGCCACCGACGCAAACACTGAAGCTTTCTTT | CASSPATDANTEAFF | TRBV18 | - | - | 15 | TRBJ1-1
TGTGCCAGCAGTCTCAAGGGGGGACTAGCCCCCGAGACCCAGTACTTC | CASSLKGGLAPETQYF | TRBV27 | TRBD2 | once | 16 | TRBJ2-5
TGTGCCTCCTCTAACGCACAGATCAGCTCTGGAAACACCATATATTTT | CASSNAQISSGNTIYF | TRBV30 | - | once | 16 | TRBJ1-3
TGTGCCAGCAGCTATAGCGGGGGGGTTACAGATACGCAGTATTTT | CASSYSGGVTDTQYF | TRBV6-5 | TRBD2 | few | 15 | TRBJ2-3
TGCAGCGTTGTCTCTCCACGGTTCCAAGAGACCCAGTACTTC | CSVVSPRFQETQYF | TRBV29-1 | - | - | 14 | TRBJ2-5
TGTGCCAGCAGTTTACGTACACCCCTGGGTCGAAAACTGTTTTTT | CASSLRTPLGRKLFF | TRBV27 | - | - | 15 | TRBJ1-4
TGTGCCAGCAGCTTAGAATGGGGGCGAGCTTTCTTT | CASSLEWGRAFF | TRBV7-9 | - | - | 12 | TRBJ1-1
TGTGCCACCAAACAAGATTATCCGGGGGAGCTGTTTTTT | CATKQDYPGELFF | TRBV6-6 | - | - | 13 | TRBJ2-2
TGTGCCAGCAGCCTTAACGTGGGGTACACTGAAGCTTTCTTT | CASSLNVGYTEAFF | TRBV3-1/TRBV3-2 | - | - | 14 | TRBJ1-1
TGTGCCTGGAGTCTTACAGGATGGGTAGACTACACCTTC | CAWSLTGWVDYTF | TRBV30 | - | - | 13 | TRBJ1-2
TGCGCCAGCAGCCAAGCTAGGACAGGGGCGAGAGCTAATGAAAAACTGTTTTTT | CASSQARTGARANEKLFF | TRBV4-3 | TRBD1 | - | 18 | TRBJ1-4
TGTGCCAGCAGCGTATCTACAGGGTTCTCCTACGAGCAGTACTTC | CASSVSTGFSYEQYF | TRBV9 | - | few | 15 | TRBJ2-7
TGTGCCAGTAGTACCTACCAGGGGGAACTACATGGCTACACCTTC | CASSTYQGELHGYTF | TRBV19 | TRBD1 | - | 15 | TRBJ1-2
TGCAGCGTTTCTAGCGGGAGTTACAATGAGCAGTTCTTC | CSVSSGSYNEQFF | TRBV29-1 | TRBD2 | - | 13 | TRBJ2-1
TGTGCCAGCAGCTCAATGGGACAGCAAGAGACCCAGTACTTC | CASSSMGQQETQYF | TRBV7-9 | TRBD1 | - | 14 | TRBJ2-5
TGTGCCAGCAGCCACGGGGGGACTGAAGCTTTCTTT | CASSHGGTEAFF | TRBV14 | - | - | 12 | TRBJ1-1
TGTGCCAGTAGTACGGGACAGGGGGCCTACGAGCAGTACTTC | CASSTGQGAYEQYF | TRBV19 | TRBD1 | - | 14 | TRBJ2-7
TGTGCCTGGAGTGAGGGGCCCAATCAGCCCCAGCATTTT | CAWSEGPNQPQHF | TRBV30 | - | - | 13 | TRBJ1-5